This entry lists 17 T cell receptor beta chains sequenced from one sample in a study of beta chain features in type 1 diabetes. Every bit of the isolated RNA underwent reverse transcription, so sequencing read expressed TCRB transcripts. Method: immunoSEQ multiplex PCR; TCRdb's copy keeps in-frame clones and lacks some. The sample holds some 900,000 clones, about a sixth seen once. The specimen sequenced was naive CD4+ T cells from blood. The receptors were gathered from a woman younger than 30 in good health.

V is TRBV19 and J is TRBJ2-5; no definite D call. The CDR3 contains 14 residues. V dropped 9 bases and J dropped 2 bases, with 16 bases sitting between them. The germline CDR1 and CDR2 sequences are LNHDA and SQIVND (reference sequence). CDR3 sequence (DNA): TGTGCCAGCCAAACGGACGTTCCGCAAGAGACCCAGTACTTC. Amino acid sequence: CASQTDVPQETQYF.

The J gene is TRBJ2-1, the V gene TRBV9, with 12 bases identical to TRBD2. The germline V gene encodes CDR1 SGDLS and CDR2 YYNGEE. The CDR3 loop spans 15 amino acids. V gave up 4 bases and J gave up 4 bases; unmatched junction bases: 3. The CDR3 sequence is CASSTSGRLYNEQFF. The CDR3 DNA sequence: TGTGCCAGCAGCACTAGCGGGAGGCTTTACAATGAGCAGTTCTTC.

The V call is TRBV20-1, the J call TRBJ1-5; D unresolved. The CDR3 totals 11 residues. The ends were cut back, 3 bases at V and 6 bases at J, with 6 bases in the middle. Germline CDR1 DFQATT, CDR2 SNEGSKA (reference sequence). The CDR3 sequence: CSASGRQPQHF. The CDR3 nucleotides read TGCAGTGCTAGTGGGCGTCAGCCCCAGCATTTT.

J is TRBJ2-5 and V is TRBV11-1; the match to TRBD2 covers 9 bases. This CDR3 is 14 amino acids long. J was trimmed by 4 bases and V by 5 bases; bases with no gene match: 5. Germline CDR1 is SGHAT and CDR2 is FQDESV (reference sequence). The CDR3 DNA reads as TGTGCCAGCAGCCATAGCGGGAGTAGAGAGACCCAGTACTTC. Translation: CASSHSGSRETQYF.

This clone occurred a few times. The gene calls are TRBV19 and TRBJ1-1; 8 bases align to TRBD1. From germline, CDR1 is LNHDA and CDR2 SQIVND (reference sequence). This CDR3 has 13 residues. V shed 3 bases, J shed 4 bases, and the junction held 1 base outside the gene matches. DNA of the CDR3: TGTGCCAGTAGTATGGACAGGGTCACTGAAGCTTTCTTT. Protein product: CASSMDRVTEAFF.

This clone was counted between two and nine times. This chain's CDR3 is CASSPRGTGSSSGRAVYEQYF. In DNA, the CDR3 is TGTGCCAGCTCACCACGAGGGACAGGGTCGTCTAGCGGGAGGGCCGTGTACGAGCAGTACTTC. The rearrangement uses TRBV18 and TRBJ2-7; 12 nucleotides align to TRBD2. The germline V gene has CDR1 KGHSH and CDR2 LQKENI. After removal of 1 base from V and 4 bases from J, the junction contained 20 bases not matched to a gene. The CDR3 is made up of 21 amino acids.

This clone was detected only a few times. This chain's CDR3 is CASSDWVLSNQPQHF. The CDR3 DNA reads as TGTGCCAGCAGCGACTGGGTACTTAGCAATCAGCCCCAGCATTTT. V usage is TRBV2 and J usage is TRBJ1-5; D ambiguous. V was pared by 6 bases and J by 0 bases, with 12 bases between. There are 15 residues in the CDR3. CDR1 is SNHLY and CDR2 is FYNNEI in the germline V gene.

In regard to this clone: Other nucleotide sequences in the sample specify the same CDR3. This CDR3 reads CASSPGRDQPQHF. In DNA form, the CDR3 reads TGTGCCAGCTCACCAGGTAGAGATCAGCCCCAGCATTTT. This chain connects TRBV18 to TRBJ1-5; no definite D call. This CDR3 is built from 13 residues. The germline gives CDR1 KGHSH, CDR2 LQKENI. V lost 2 bases and J 5 bases, leaving 7 bases between the germline ends.

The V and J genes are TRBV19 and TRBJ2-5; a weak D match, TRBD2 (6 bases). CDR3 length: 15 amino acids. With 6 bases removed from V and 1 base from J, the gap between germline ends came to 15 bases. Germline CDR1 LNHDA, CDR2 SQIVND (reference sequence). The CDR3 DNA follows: TGTGCCAGTAGCGCAAAACCGGGACTCCAAGAGACCCAGTACTTC. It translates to CASSAKPGLQETQYF. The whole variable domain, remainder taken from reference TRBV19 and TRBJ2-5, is DGGITQSPKYLFRKEGQNVTLSCEQNLNHDAMYWYRQDPGQGLRLIYYSQIVNDFQKGDIAEGYSVSREKKESFPLTVTSAQKNPTAFYLCASSAKPGLQETQYFGPGTRLLVL.

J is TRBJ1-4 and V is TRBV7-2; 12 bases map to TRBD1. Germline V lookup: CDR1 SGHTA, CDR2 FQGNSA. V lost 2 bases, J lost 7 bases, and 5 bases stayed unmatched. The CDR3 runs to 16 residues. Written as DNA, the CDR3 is TGTGCCAGCAGCTTAAGGGACAGGGGGCGCGGTGAAAAACTGTTTTTT. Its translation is CASSLRDRGRGEKLFF.

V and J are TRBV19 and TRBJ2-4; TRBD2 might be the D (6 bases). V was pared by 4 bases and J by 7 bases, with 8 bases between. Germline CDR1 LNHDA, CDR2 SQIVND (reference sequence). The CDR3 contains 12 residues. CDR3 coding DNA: TGTGCCAGTAGTAGGGACTCCAACATTCAGTACTTC. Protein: CASSRDSNIQYF.

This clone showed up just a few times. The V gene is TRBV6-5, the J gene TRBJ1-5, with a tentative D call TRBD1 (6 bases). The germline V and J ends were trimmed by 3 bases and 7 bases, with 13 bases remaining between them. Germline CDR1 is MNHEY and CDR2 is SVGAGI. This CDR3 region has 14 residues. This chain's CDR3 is CASSYGRGGQPQHF. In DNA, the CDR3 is TGTGCCAGCAGTTATGGCAGGGGCGGGCAGCCCCAGCATTTT.

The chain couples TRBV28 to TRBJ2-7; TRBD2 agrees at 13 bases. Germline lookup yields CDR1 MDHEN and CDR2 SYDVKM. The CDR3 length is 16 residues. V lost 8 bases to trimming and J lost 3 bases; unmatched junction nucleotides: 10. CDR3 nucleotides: TGTGCCAGCGTTCCCAGGACTAGCGGGAGCCTCTACGAGCAGTACTTC. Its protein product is CASVPRTSGSLYEQYF.

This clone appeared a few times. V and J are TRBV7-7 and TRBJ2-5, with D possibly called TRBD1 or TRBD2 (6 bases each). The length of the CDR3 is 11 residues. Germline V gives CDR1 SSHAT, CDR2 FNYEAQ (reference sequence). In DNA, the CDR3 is TGTGCTAGCGGTCAGGGGGAGACCCAGTACTTC. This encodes CASGQGETQYF. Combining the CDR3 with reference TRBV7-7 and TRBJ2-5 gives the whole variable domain GAGVSQSPRYKVTKRGQDVTLRCDPISSHATLYWYQQALGQGPEFLTYFNYEAQPDKSGLPSDRFSAERPEGSISTLTIQRTEQRDSAMYRCASGQGETQYFGPGTRLLVL.

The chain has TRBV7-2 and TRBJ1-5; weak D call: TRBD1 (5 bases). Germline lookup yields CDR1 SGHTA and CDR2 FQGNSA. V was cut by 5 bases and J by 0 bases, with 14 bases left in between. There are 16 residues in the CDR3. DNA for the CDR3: TGTGCCAGCAGCCCGAGAGGGGCTAATAGCAATCAGCCCCAGCATTTT. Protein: CASSPRGANSNQPQHF. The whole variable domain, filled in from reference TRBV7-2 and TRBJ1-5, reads GAGVSQSPSNKVTEKGKDVELRCDPISGHTALYWYRQSLGQGLEFLIYFQGNSAPDKSGLPSDRFSAERTGGSVSTLTIQRTQQEDSAVYLCASSPRGANSNQPQHFGDGTRLSIL.

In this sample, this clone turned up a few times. CDR3 DNA: TGTGCCAGCAGCACCGGGACTAGCCCTTCCGGGGAGCTGTTTTTT. Translating it yields CASSTGTSPSGELFF. The V call is TRBV5-4, the J call TRBJ2-2, with 9 bases identical to TRBD2. Germline V lookup: CDR1 SGHNT, CDR2 YYREEE (reference sequence). V was pared by 4 bases and J by 6 bases, with 7 bases of the junction left unmatched. The CDR3 sequence is 15 residues long.

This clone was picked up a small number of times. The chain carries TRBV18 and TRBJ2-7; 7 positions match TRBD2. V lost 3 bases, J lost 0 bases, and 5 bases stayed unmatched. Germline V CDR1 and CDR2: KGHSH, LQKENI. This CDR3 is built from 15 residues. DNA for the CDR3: TGTGCCAGCTCACCGTCCAGCGGGACCTCCTACGAGCAGTACTTC. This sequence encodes CASSPSSGTSYEQYF.